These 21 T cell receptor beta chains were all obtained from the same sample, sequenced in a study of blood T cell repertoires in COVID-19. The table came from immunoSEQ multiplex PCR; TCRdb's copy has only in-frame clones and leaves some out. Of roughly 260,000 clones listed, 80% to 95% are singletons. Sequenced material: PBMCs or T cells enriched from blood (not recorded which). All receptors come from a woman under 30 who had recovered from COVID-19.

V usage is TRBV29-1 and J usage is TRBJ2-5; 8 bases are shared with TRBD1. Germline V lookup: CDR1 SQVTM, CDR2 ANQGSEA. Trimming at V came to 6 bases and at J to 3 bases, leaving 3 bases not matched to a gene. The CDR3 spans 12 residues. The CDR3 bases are TGCAGCGTGCGGACAGGGAAAGAGACCCAGTACTTC. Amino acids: CSVRTGKETQYF.

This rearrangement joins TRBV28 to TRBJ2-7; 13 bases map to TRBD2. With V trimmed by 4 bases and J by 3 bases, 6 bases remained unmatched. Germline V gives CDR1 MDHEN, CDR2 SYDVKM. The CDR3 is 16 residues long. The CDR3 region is CASSSGLAGVIYEQYF. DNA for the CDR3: TGTGCCAGCAGTTCCGGACTAGCGGGAGTTATCTACGAGCAGTACTTC.

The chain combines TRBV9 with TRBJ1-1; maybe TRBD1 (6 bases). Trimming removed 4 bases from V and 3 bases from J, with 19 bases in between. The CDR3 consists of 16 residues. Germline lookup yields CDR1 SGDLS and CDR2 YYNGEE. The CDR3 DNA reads TGTGCCAGCAGCCCCGGGTCCGGGGGGCTCGACACTGAAGCTTTCTTT. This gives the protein CASSPGSGGLDTEAFF.

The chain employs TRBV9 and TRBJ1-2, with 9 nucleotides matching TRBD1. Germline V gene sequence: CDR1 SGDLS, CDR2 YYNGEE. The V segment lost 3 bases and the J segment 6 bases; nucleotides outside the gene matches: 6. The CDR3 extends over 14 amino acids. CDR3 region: CASSDGTGRNGYTF. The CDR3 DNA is TGTGCCAGCAGCGATGGGACAGGGAGAAATGGCTACACCTTC.

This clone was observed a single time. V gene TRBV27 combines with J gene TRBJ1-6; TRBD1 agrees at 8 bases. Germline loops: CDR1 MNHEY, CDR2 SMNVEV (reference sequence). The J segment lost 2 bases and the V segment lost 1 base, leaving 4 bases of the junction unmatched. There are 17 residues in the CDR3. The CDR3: CASSLWTGNAYNSPLHF. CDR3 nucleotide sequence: TGTGCCAGCAGTTTATGGACAGGGAATGCCTATAATTCACCCCTCCACTTT.

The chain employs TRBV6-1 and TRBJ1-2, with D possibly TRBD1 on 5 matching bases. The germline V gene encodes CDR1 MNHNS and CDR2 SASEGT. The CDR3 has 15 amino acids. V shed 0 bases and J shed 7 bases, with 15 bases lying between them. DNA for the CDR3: TGTGCCAGCAGTGAAGCGCTCCAGGGAATGGGTGGCTACACCTTC. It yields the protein CASSEALQGMGGYTF.

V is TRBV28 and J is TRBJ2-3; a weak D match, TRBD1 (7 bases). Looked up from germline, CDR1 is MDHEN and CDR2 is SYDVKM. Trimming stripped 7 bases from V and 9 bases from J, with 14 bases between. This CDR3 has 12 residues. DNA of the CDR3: TGTGCCAGCACCTCGACAGGGAGGACGCAGTATTTT. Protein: CASTSTGRTQYF.

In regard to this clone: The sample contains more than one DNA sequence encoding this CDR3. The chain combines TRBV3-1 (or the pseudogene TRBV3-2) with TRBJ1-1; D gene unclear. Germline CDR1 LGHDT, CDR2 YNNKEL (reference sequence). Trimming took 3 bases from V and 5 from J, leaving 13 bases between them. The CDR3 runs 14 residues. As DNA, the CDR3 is TGTGCCAGCAGCCAGGTAGGCGGTGGTACTGAAGCTTTCTTT. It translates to CASSQVGGGTEAFF.

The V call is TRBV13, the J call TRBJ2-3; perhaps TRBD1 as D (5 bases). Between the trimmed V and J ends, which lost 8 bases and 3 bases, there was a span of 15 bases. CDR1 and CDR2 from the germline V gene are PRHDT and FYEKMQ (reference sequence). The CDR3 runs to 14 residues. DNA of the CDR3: TGTGCCAGCCGCGACAGCGAACGGACAGATACGCAGTATTTT. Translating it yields CASRDSERTDTQYF. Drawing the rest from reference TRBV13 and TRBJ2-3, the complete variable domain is AAGVIQSPRHLIKEKRETATLKCYPIPRHDTVYWYQQGPGQDPQFLISFYEKMQSDKGSIPDRFSAQQFSDYHSELNMSSLELGDSALYFCASRDSERTDTQYFGPGTRLTVL.

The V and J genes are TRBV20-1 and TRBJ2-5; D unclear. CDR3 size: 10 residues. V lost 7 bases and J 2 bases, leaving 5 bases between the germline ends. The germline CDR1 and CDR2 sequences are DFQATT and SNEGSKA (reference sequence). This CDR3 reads CSVLQETQYF. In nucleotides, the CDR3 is TGCAGTGTTTTACAAGAGACCCAGTACTTC.

The CDR3 DNA is TGTGCCAGCAGTTCACCGGGACTAGCGGGAGTCGAGCAGTACTTC. Translated: CASSSPGLAGVEQYF. This chain connects TRBV6-5 to TRBJ2-7; 14 nucleotides align to TRBD2. CDR1 is MNHEY and CDR2 is SVGAGI in the germline V gene. The trim removed 4 bases at V and 6 bases at J, leaving 5 bases unmatched. This CDR3 has 15 amino acids.

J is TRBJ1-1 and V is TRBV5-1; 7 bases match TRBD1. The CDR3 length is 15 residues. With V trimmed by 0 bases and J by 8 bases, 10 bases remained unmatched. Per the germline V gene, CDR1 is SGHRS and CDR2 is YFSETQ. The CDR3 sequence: CASSLVAGGLNEAFF. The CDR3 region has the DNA TGCGCCAGCAGCTTGGTGGCAGGGGGACTTAACGAAGCTTTCTTT. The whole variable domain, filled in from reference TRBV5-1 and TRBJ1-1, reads KAGVTQTPRYLIKTRGQQVTLSCSPISGHRSVSWYQQTPGQGLQFLFEYFSETQRNKGNFPGRFSGRQFSNSRSEMNVSTLELGDSALYLCASSLVAGGLNEAFFGQGTRLTVV.

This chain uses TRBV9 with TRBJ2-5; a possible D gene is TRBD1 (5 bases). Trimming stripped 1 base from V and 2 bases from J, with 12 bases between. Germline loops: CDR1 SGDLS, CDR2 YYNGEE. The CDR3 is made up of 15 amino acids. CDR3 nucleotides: TGTGCCAGCAGCGTATTAGCAGGGCCGCAAGAGACCCAGTACTTC. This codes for CASSVLAGPQETQYF.

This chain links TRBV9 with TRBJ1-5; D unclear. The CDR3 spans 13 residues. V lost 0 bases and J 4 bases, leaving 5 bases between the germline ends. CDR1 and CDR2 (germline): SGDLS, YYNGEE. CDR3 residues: CASSVAVNQPQHF. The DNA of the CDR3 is TGTGCCAGCAGCGTAGCAGTAAATCAGCCCCAGCATTTT.

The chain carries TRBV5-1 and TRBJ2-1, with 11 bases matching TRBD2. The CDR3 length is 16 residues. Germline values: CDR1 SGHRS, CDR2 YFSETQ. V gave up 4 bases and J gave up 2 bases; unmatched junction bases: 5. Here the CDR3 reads CASSPILAGAYNEQFF. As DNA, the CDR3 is TGCGCCAGCAGCCCAATACTAGCGGGAGCCTACAATGAGCAGTTCTTC.

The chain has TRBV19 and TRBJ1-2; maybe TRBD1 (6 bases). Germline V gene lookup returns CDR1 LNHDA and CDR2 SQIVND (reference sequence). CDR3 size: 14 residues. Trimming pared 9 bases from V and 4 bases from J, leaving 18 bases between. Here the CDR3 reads CASQDRRQFYGYTF. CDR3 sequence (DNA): TGTGCCAGCCAGGACAGACGTCAATTCTATGGCTACACCTTC.

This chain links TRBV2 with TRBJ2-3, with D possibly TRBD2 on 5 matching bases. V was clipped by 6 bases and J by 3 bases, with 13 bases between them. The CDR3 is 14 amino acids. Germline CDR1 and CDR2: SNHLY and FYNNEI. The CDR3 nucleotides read TGTGCCAGCAGGGGGATGAGGGCGACAGATACGCAGTATTTT. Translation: CASRGMRATDTQYF.

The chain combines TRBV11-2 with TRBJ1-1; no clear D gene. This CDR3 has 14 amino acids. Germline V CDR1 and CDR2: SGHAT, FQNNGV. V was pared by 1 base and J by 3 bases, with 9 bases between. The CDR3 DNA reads TGTGCCAGCAGCTTAGCCGGGTGGGACACTGAAGCTTTCTTT. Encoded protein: CASSLAGWDTEAFF. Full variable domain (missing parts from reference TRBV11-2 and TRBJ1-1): EAGVAQSPRYKIIEKRQSVAFWCNPISGHATLYWYQQILGQGPKLLIQFQNNGVVDDSQLPKDRFSAERLKGVDSTLKIQPAKLEDSAVYLCASSLAGWDTEAFFGQGTRLTVV.

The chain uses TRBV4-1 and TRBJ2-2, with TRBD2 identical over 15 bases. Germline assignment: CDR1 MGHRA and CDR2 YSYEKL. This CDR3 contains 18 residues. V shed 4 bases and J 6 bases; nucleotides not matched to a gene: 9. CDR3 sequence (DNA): TGCGCCAGCAGCCGGGGACTAGCGGGAGGAGGGGGAGCCGGGGAGCTGTTTTTT. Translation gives CASSRGLAGGGGAGELFF.

The chain's CDR3 is CSVETRGGQYF. Written as DNA, the CDR3 is TGCAGCGTTGAAACCCGGGGGGGGCAGTACTTC. The chain couples TRBV29-1 to TRBJ2-7, with TRBD2 matching 8 bases. V was pared by 2 bases and J by 9 bases, with 3 bases of the junction left unmatched. The CDR3 is 11 amino acids. CDR1 is SQVTM, CDR2 ANQGSEA, per germline.

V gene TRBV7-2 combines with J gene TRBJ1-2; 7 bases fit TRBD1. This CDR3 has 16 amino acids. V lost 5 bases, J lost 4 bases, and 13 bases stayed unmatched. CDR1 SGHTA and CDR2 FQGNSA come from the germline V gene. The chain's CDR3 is CASSPSRLQGSYGYTF. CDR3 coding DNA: TGTGCCAGCAGCCCGAGCAGATTACAGGGGAGCTATGGCTACACCTTC. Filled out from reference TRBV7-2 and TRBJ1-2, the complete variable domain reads GAGVSQSPSNKVTEKGKDVELRCDPISGHTALYWYRQSLGQGLEFLIYFQGNSAPDKSGLPSDRFSAERTGGSVSTLTIQRTQQEDSAVYLCASSPSRLQGSYGYTFGSGTRLTVV.